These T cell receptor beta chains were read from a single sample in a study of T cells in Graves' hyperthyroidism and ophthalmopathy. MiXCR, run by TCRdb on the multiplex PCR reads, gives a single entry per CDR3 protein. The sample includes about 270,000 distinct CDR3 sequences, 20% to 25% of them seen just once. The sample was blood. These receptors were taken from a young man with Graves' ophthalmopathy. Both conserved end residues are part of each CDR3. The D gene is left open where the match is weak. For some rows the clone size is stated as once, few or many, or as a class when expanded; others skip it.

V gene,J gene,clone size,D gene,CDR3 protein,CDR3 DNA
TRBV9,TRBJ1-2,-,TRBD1,CASSVETGGAYGYTF,TGTGCCAGCAGCGTGGAGACAGGGGGCGCATATGGCTACACCTTC
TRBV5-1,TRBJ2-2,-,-,CASRLSAGNTGELFF,TGCGCCAGCAGGTTGTCGGCGGGAAACACCGGGGAGCTGTTTTTT
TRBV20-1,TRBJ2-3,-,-,CSARDGSTDTQYF,TGCAGTGCTAGAGATGGAAGCACAGATACGCAGTATTTT
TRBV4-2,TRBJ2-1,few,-,CASSQELSHGREQFF,TGTGCCAGCAGCCAAGAATTATCGCACGGCAGAGAGCAGTTCTTC
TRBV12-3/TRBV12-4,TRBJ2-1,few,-,CASSIAVNYNEQFF,TGTGCCAGCAGCATAGCGGTAAATTACAATGAGCAGTTCTTC
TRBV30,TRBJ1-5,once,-,CAWSVDPSGQPQHF,TGTGCCTGGAGTGTAGACCCGTCCGGGCAGCCCCAGCATTTT
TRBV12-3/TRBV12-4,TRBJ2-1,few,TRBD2,CASSRNLGTTGGSGRAGEQFF,TGTGCCAGCAGCCGTAACTTGGGGACAACGGGCGGGAGCGGGAGGGCCGGTGAGCAGTTCTTC
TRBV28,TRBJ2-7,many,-,CASSPRYEQYF,TGTGCCAGCAGTCCCCGCTACGAGCAGTACTTC
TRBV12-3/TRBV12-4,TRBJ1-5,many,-,CASSLAGQPQHF,TGTGCCAGCAGTTTAGCGGGTCAGCCCCAGCATTTT
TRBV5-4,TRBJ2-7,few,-,CASSLGGNSYEQYF,TGTGCCAGCAGCTTGGGTGGAAATTCCTACGAGCAGTACTTC
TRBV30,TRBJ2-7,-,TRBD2,CAWSGLAGNEQYF,TGTGCCTGGAGTGGACTAGCGGGAAACGAGCAGTACTTC
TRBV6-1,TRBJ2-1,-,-,CASRTGNSGGNEQFF,TGTGCCAGCAGAACCGGGAATTCCGGGGGCAATGAGCAGTTCTTC
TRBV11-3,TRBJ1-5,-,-,CASSLVTAVQPQHF,TGTGCCAGCAGCTTAGTGACAGCCGTACAGCCCCAGCATTTT
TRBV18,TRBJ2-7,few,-,CASSPDMAYEQYF,TGTGCCAGCTCCCCGGACATGGCCTACGAGCAGTACTTC
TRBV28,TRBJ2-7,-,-,CASRLASSPSGYEQYF,TGTGCCAGCAGGCTAGCGAGTAGTCCCTCGGGCTACGAGCAGTACTTC
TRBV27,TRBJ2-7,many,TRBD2,CASSFRTGGIDEQYF,TGTGCCAGCAGTTTCCGGACGGGAGGTATCGACGAGCAGTACTTC
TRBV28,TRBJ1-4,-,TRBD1,CASRAGVDRGRGTNEKLFF,TGTGCCAGCAGGGCTGGCGTTGACAGGGGGCGCGGGACTAATGAAAAACTGTTTTTT
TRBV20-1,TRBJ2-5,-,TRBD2,CSASASGRASGETQYF,TGCAGTGCTAGCGCTAGCGGGAGGGCCTCGGGCGAGACCCAGTACTTC
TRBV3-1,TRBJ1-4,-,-,CASSQVGNEKLFF,TGTGCCAGCAGCCAAGTGGGGAATGAAAAACTGTTTTTT
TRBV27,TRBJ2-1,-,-,CASSNLRTKGDEQFF,TGTGCCAGCAGTAACCTCCGTACGAAAGGCGATGAGCAGTTCTTC
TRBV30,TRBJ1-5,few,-,CAWSGGGTWEGNQPQHF,TGTGCCTGGAGTGGAGGCGGGACCTGGGAAGGCAATCAGCCCCAGCATTTT
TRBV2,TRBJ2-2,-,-,CASRAWKDTNTGELFF,TGTGCCAGCAGGGCTTGGAAAGACACGAACACCGGGGAGCTGTTTTTT
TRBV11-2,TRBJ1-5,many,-,CASSRWGASNQPQHF,TGTGCCAGCAGCCGATGGGGGGCGAGCAATCAGCCCCAGCATTTT
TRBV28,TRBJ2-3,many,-,CASSLRGGTQYF,TGTGCCAGCAGTTTAAGGGGGGGGACGCAGTATTTT
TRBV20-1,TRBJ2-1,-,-,CSANFIQGPLGSYNEQFF,TGCAGTGCTAACTTCATACAGGGACCTCTCGGGAGTTACAATGAGCAGTTCTTC
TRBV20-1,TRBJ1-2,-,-,CSALHPPGGYTF,TGCAGTGCTCTCCATCCACCTGGAGGCTACACCTTC
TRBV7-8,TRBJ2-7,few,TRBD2,CASSAIRGTSEQYF,TGTGCCAGCAGCGCAATAAGGGGGACTAGTGAACAGTACTTC
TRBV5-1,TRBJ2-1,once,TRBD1,CASSPASGTGRYEQFF,TGCGCCAGCAGCCCGGCCTCCGGGACAGGGAGGTATGAGCAGTTCTTC
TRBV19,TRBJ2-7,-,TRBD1,CASSGGQGISQYF,TGTGCCAGTAGTGGGGGACAGGGTATATCGCAGTACTTC
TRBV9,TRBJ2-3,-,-,CASSDLWDVTDTQYF,TGTGCCAGCAGTGACCTATGGGATGTAACAGATACGCAGTATTTT
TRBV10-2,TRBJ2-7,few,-,CATSVDLYEQYF,TGCGCCACCTCAGTCGACCTTTACGAGCAGTACTTC
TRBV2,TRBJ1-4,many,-,CASRESGNNEKLFF,TGTGCCAGCAGAGAGAGCGGGAATAATGAAAAACTGTTTTTT
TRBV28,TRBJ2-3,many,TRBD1,CASSRHWTGSPDTQYF,TGTGCCAGCAGCCGGCACTGGACAGGGAGTCCAGATACGCAGTATTTT
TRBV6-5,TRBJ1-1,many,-,CASSYSIPTVNTEAFF,TGTGCCAGCAGTTACTCGATCCCCACAGTGAACACTGAAGCTTTCTTT
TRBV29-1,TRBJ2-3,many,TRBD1,CSVELTFEDRGSTDTQYF,TGCAGCGTTGAGCTTACTTTCGAGGACAGGGGTAGCACAGATACGCAGTATTTT
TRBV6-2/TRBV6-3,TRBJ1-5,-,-,CASRPRGVSNQPQHF,TGTGCCAGCAGACCTCGAGGGGTTTCCAATCAGCCCCAGCATTTT
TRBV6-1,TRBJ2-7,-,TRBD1,CASSTGTGEYEQYF,TGTGCCAGCAGTACAGGGACAGGGGAATACGAGCAGTACTTC
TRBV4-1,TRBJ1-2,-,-,CASSQERLIGYGYTF,TGCGCCAGCAGCCAAGAAAGGCTTATTGGCTATGGCTACACCTTC
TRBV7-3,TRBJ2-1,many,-,CASSLSRGGGNEQFF,TGTGCCAGCAGCTTAAGTAGGGGAGGGGGGAATGAGCAGTTCTTC
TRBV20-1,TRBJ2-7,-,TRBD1,CSAGDRGESYEQYF,TGCAGTGCTGGCGACAGGGGCGAATCCTACGAGCAGTACTTC
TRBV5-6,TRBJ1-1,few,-,CASSLDWAGVLNTEAFF,TGTGCCAGCAGCTTGGATTGGGCAGGGGTCTTGAACACTGAAGCTTTCTTT
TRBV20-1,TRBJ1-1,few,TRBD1,CSARNPVGQGHTEAFF,TGCAGTGCTAGAAACCCTGTAGGACAGGGCCACACTGAAGCTTTCTTT
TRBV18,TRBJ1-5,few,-,CASSPGGWSNQPQHF,TGTGCCAGCTCACCAGGGGGCTGGAGCAATCAGCCCCAGCATTTT
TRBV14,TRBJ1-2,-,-,CASSTRQTPGGYTF,TGTGCCAGCAGCACAAGACAGACCCCCGGCGGCTACACCTTC
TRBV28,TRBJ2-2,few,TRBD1,CASSLIPGLGTGNTGELFF,TGTGCCAGCAGTTTAATTCCCGGTTTAGGGACAGGTAACACCGGGGAGCTGTTTTTT
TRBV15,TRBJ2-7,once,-,CATSRPRDEQYF,TGTGCCACCAGCAGACCCCGGGACGAGCAGTACTTC
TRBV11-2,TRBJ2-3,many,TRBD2,CASSSPGLAGGGTDTQYF,TGTGCCAGCAGCTCACCGGGACTAGCGGGAGGAGGGACAGATACGCAGTATTTT
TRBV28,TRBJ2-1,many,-,CASRKTGFGSYNEQFF,TGTGCCAGCAGAAAGACCGGTTTTGGCTCCTACAATGAGCAGTTCTTC
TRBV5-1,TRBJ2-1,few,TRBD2,CASSLGSGSFGNEQFF,TGCGCCAGCAGCTTAGGTAGCGGGAGTTTCGGGAATGAGCAGTTCTTC
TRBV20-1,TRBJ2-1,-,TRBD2,CSAAGGLAGGMGNEQFF,TGCAGTGCCGCAGGGGGACTAGCGGGAGGTATGGGGAATGAGCAGTTCTTC
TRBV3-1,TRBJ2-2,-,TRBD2,CASSQAGLAGVYAGELFF,TGTGCCAGCAGCCAAGCGGGACTAGCGGGAGTATACGCCGGGGAGCTGTTTTTT
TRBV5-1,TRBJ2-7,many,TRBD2,CASSLGPLASGISYEQYF,TGCGCCAGCAGCTTAGGACCTCTGGCTAGCGGGATCTCCTACGAGCAGTACTTC
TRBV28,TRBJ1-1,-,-,CASSLWLRLGAGKVNTEAFF,TGTGCCAGCAGTTTATGGTTGCGGTTGGGGGCCGGGAAGGTGAACACTGAAGCTTTCTTT
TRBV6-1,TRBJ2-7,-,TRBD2,CATGGAVVGEQYF,TGTGCCACCGGGGGGGCAGTAGTGGGCGAGCAGTACTTC
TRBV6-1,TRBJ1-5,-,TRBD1,CASSEAFGTGGWAQHF,TGTGCCAGCAGTGAAGCGTTTGGGACAGGCGGCTGGGCCCAGCATTTT